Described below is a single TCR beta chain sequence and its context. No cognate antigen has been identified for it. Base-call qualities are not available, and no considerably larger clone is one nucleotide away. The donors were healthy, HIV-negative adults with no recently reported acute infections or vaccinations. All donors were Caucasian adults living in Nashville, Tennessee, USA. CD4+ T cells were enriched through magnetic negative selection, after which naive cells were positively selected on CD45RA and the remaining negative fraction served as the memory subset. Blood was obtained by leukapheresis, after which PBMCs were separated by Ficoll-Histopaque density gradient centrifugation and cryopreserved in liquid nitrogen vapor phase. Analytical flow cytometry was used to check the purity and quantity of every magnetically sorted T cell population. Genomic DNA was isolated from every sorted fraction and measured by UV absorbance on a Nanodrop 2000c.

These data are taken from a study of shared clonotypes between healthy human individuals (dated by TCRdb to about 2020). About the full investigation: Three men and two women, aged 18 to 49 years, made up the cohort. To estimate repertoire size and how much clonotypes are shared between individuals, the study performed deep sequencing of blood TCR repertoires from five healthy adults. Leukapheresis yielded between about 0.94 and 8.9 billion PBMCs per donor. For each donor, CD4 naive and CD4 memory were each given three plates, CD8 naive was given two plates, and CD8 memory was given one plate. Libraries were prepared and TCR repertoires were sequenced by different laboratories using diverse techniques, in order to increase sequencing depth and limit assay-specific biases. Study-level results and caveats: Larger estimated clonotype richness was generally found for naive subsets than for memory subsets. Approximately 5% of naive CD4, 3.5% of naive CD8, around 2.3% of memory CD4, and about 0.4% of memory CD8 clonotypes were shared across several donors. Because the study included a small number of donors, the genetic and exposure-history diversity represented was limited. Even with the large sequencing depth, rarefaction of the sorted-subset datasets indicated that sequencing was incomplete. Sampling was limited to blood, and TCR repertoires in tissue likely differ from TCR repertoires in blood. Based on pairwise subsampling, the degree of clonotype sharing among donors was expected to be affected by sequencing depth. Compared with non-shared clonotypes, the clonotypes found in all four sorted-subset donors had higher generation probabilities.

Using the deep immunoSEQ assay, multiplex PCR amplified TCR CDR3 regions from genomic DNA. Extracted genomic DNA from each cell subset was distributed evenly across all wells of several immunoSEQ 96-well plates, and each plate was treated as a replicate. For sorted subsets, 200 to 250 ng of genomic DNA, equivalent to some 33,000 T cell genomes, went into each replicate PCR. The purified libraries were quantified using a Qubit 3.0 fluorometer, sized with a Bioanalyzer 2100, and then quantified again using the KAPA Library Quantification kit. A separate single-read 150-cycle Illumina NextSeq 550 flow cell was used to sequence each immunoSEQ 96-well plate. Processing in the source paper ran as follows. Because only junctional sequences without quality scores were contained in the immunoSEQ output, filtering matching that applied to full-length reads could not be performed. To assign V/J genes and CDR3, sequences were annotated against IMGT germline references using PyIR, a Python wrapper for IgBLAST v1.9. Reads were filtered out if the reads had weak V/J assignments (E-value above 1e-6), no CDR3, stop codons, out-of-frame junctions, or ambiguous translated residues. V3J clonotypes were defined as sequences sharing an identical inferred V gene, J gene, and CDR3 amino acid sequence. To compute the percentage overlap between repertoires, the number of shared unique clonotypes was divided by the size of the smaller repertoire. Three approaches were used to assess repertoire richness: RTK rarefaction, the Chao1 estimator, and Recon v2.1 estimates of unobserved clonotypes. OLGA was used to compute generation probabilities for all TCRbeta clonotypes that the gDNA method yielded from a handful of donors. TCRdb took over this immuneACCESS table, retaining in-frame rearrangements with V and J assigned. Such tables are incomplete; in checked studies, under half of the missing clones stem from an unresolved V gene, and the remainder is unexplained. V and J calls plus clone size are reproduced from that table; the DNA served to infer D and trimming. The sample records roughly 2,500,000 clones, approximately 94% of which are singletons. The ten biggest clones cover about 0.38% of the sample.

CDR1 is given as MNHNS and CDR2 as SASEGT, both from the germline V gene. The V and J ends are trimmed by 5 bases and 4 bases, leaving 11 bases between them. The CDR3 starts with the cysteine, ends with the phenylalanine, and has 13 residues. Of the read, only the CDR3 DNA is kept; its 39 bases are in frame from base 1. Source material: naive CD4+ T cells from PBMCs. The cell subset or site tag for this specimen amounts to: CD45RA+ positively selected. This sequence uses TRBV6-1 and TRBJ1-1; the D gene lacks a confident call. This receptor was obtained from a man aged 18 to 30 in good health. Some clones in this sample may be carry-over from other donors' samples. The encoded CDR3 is CASSPPGFTEAFF. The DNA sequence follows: TGTGCCAGCAGTCCTCCCGGGTTCACTGAAGCTTTCTTT.